This TCR beta chain was found in a study of Ad26.COV2.S vaccination and SARS-CoV-2 variants. Study-level background: The Ad26.COV2.S arm of the COV1001 trial was where the donor was placed. Recipients of Ad26.COV2.S got it intramuscularly, once or twice 56 days apart. Overall study results and limits: Researchers cautioned that TCR breadth and depth analyses may have underestimated total T cell responses. Similar non-spike TCR breadth was observed in recipients of vaccine and of placebo.

Treatment reported: around 19 received Ad26.COV2.S at low or high dose, single or two shots; about 5 received placebo; per-sample allocation not given. All samples were drawn on day 63, counting from the first vaccine or placebo injection. The repertoire was sequenced with immunoSEQ multiplex PCR; TCRdb's copy has only in-frame clones and lacks some. Altogether 400,000 to 450,000 clones are present, about nine tenths being singletons, with the ten largest covering 12%. Comment on this clone: Its antigen remains unknown.

With 0 bases clipped from V and 3 bases from J, the junction kept 2 bases outside the gene matches. Germline values: CDR1 MGHRA, CDR2 YSYEKL. This CDR3 has 14 amino acids. The material sequenced was peripheral blood, taken in a trial of Ad26.COV2.S vaccine versus placebo. This sequence was found in a person between 18 and 59 years old who received the Ad26.COV2.S COVID-19 vaccine or a placebo. The V call is TRBV4-1, the J call TRBJ2-7, with TRBD2 matching over 7 bases. The CDR3 loop reads CASSQERESYEQYF. DNA of the CDR3: TGCGCCAGCAGCCAAGAGCGGGAGAGCTACGAGCAGTACTTC.